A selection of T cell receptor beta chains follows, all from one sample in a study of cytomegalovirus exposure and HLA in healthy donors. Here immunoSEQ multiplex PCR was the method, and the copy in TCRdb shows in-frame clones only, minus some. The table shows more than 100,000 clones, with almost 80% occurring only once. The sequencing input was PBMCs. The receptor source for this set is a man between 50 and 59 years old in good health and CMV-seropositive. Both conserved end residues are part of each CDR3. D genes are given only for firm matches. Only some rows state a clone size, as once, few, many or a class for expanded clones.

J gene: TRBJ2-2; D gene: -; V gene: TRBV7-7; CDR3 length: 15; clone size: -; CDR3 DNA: TGTGCCAGCAGGGCTGCCGGGATCTTGACCGGGGAGCTGTTTTTT; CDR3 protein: CASRAAGILTGELFF
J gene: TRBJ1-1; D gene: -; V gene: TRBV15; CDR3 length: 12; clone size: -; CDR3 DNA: TGTGCCACCAGCAGAATACAGGGTTTGACTTTCTTT; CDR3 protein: CATSRIQGLTFF
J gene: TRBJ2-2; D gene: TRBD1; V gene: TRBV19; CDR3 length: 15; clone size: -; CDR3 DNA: TGTGCCAGTAGCCCCGGGACAGGGGTCGCCGGGGAGCTGTTTTTT; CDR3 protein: CASSPGTGVAGELFF
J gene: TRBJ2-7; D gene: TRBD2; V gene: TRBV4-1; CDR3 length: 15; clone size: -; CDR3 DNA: TGCGCCAGCAGCCCCGGACTAGCGGGAAGCTACGAGCAGTACTTC; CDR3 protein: CASSPGLAGSYEQYF
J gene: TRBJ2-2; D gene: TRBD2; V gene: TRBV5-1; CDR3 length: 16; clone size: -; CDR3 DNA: TGCGCCAGCAGCTTGGCCGGGAGGGCCGACACCGGGGAGCTGTTTTTT; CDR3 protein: CASSLAGRADTGELFF
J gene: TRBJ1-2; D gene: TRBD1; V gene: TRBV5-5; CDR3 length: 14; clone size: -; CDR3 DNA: TGTGCCAGCAGCCCGCGACAGGGGGCCTATGGCTACACCTTC; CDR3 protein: CASSPRQGAYGYTF
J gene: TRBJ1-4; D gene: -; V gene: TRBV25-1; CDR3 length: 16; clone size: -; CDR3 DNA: TGTGCCAGCAGTGCGCCGGGTGGGGGGGCTAATGAAAAACTGTTTTTT; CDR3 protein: CASSAPGGGANEKLFF
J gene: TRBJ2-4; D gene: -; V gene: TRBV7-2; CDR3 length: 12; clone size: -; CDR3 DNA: TGTGCCAGCAGCTCGGACTCGAACATTCAGTACTTC; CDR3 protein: CASSSDSNIQYF
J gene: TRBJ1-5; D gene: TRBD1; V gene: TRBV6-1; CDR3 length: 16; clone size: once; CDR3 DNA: TGTGCCAGCAGTGAATGGGACAGCGATAGCAATCAGCCCCAGCATTTT; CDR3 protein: CASSEWDSDSNQPQHF
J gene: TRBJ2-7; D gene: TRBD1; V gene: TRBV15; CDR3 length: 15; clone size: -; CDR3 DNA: TGTGCCACCAGCAGAGAACAGGGGATTGCCTACGAGCAGTACTTC; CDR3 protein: CATSREQGIAYEQYF
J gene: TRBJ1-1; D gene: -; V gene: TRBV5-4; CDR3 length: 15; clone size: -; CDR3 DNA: TGTGCCAGTCGTCCACGGGGGGCCCTGGAGACTGAAGCTTTCTTT; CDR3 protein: CASRPRGALETEAFF
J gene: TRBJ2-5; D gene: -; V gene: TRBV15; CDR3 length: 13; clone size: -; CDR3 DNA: TGTGCCACCAGCGGCGGGACCCAAGAGACCCAGTACTTC; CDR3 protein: CATSGGTQETQYF
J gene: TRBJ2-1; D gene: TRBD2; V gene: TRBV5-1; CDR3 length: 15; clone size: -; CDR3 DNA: TGCGCCAGCCGACTAGCGGCCACCACCTACAATGAGCAGTTCTTC; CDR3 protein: CASRLAATTYNEQFF
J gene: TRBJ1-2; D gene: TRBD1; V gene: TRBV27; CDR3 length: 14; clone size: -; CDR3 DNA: TGTGCCAGCAGTTCACCGGGACAGGGGACCGGCTACACCTTC; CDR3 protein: CASSSPGQGTGYTF
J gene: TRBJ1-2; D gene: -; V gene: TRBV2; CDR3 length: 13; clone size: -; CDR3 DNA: TGTGCCAGCAGTGTCCAAGGGGAGGGTGGCTACACCTTC; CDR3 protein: CASSVQGEGGYTF
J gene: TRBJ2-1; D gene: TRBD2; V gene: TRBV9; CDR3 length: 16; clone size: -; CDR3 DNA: TGTGCCAGCAGCGTAAGTGGACTAGCGGGGGGCAATGAGCAGTTCTTC; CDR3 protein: CASSVSGLAGGNEQFF
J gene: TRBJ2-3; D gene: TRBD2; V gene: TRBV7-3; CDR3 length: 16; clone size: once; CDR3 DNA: TGTGCCAGCAGCTTAAGGCCGACTAGCGGGACAGATACGCAGTATTTT; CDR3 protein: CASSLRPTSGTDTQYF
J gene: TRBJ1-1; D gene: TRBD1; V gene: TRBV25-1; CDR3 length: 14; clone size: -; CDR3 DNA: TGTGCCAGCAGTGAATTGGAGGGGGCGACTGAAGCTTTCTTT; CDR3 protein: CASSELEGATEAFF
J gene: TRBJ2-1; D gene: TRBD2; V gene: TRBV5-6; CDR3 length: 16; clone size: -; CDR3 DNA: TGTGCCAGCAGCTTGGTTCCTAGCGGGAGTCGAGATGAGCAGTTCTTC; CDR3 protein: CASSLVPSGSRDEQFF
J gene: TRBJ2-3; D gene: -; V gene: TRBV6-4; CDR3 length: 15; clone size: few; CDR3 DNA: TGTGCCAGCAGTGACTCTCCCGGGAGCACAGATACGCAGTATTTT; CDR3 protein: CASSDSPGSTDTQYF
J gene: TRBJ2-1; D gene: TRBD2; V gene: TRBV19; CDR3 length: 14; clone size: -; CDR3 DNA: TGTGCCAGTAGGATAGCGGGAGCGGGCAATGAGCAGTTCTTC; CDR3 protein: CASRIAGAGNEQFF
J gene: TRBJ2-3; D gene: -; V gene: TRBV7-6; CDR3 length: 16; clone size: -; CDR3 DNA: TGTGCCAGCAGCTTACAGTCAGCGGGCCGCACAGATACGCAGTATTTT; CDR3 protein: CASSLQSAGRTDTQYF
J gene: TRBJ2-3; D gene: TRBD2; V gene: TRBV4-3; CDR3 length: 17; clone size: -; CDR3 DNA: TGCGCCAGCAGCGCACGACTAGCGGGAGAGAGCACAGATACGCAGTATTTT; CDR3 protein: CASSARLAGESTDTQYF
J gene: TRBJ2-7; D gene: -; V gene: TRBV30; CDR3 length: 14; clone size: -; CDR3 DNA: TGTGCCTGGAGTGTTGGAGAGCTGGCCTACGAGCAGTACTTC; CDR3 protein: CAWSVGELAYEQYF
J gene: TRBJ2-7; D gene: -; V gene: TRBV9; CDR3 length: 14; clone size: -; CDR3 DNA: TGTGCCAGCAGCGTTCAGTGGGCCCCCTACGAGCAGTACTTC; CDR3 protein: CASSVQWAPYEQYF
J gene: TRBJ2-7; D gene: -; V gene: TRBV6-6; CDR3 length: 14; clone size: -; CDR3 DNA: TGTGCCAGCAGTGTGTCGCAGCGAGCCTACGAGCAGTACTTC; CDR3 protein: CASSVSQRAYEQYF
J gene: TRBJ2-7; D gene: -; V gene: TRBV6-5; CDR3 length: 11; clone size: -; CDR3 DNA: TGTGCCAGCACGACAGGTGGGGAGCAGTACTTC; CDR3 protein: CASTTGGEQYF
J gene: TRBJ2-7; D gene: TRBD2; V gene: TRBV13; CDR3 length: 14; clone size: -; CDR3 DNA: TGTGCCAGCAGGTATGCTAGCGGGAGAGGCGAGCAGTACTTC; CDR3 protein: CASRYASGRGEQYF
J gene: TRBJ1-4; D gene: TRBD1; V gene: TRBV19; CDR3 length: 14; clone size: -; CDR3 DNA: TGTGCCAGTAGTACAGGGGGCACTCGTGAAAAACTGTTTTTT; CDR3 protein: CASSTGGTREKLFF
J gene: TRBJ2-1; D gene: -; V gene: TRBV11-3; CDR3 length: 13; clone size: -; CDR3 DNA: TGTGCCAGCAGCTTATCCAGGCTGAATGAGCAGTTCTTC; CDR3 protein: CASSLSRLNEQFF
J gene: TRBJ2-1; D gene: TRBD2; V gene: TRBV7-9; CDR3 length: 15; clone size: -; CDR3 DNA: TGTGCCAGCAGCTTAGTTAGTAGCGGGAGGGTTGAGCAGTTCTTC; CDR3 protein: CASSLVSSGRVEQFF
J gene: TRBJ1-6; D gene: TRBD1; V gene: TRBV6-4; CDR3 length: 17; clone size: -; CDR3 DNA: TGTGCCAGCAGCGACAGGGCCGGGAGCTCCTATAATTCACCCCTCCACTTT; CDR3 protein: CASSDRAGSSYNSPLHF
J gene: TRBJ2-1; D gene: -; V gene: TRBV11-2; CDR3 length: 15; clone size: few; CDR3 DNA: TGTGCCAGCAGCTTACGCCGCAGCTCCTACAATGAGCAGTTCTTC; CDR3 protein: CASSLRRSSYNEQFF
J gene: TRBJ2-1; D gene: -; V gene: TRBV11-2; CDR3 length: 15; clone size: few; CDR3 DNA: TGTGCCAGCAGCTTAGGAACTAGCTCCTACAATGAGCAGTTCTTC; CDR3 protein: CASSLGTSSYNEQFF
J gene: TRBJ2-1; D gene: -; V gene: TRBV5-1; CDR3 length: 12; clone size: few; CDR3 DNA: TGCGCCAGCAGCTTGAATTCAAATGAGCAGTTCTTC; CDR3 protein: CASSLNSNEQFF
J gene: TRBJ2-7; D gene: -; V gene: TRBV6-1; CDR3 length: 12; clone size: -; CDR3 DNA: TGTGCCAGCAGGGCCCGCGGCTACGAGCAGTACTTC; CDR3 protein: CASRARGYEQYF
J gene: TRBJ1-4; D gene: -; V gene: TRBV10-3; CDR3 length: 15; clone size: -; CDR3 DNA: TGTGCCATCAGTGAGGGTACAGGGAAAAGAGAAAAACTGTTTTTT; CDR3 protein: CAISEGTGKREKLFF
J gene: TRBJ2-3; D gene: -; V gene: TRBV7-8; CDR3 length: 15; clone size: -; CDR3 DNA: TGTGCCAGCAGCTTAGCGCTCCTCACACGACGGGCGCAGTATTTT; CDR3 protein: CASSLALLTRRAQYF
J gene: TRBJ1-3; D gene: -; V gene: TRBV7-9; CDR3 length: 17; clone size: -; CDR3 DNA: TGTGCCAGCAGCTTGGGGGGGGTGGCCCCTCTTGGAAACACCATATATTTT; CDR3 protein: CASSLGGVAPLGNTIYF
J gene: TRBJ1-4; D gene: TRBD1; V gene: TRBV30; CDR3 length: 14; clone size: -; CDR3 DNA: TGTGCCTGGAGCATCCAAGCAGGGGGTGGAAAACTGTTTTTT; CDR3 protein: CAWSIQAGGGKLFF
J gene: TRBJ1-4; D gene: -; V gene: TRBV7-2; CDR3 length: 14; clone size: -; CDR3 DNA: TGTGCCAGCAGCCAGAACCCGTCTAATGAAAAACTGTTTTTT; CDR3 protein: CASSQNPSNEKLFF
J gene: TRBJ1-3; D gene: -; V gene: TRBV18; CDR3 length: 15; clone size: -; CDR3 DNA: TGTGCCAGCTCACCGGGTAGGGGCTCTGGAAACACCATATATTTT; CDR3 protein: CASSPGRGSGNTIYF